These T cell receptor beta chains were read from a single sample in a study of PD-L1 blockade in urothelial cancer. Profiled with immunoSEQ multiplex PCR; TCRdb holds only in-frame clones, not every one. The table has tens of thousands of clones, approximately 86% seen once; the top ten hold 15%. The source was PBMCs, collected around atezolizumab (anti-PD-L1) treatment. The receptors originated from a man aged 60 to 69 with urothelial cancer. The conserved cysteine and the conserved F or W are not part of the CDR3 here.

V	J	CDR3
TRBV7-2	TRBJ2-5	ASSLPAGGRETQY
TRBV29-1	TRBJ1-5	SVGSINQPQH
TRBV29-1	TRBJ1-1	SGRQGNTEAF
TRBV5-6	TRBJ1-2	ASSLGQDNGYT
TRBV30	TRBJ2-5	AWSGRGETQY
TRBV11-2	TRBJ2-1	ASSSQGASGGNEQF
TRBV30	TRBJ2-2	AWTSWSTGELF
TRBV10-3	TRBJ2-2	AISDLRGRNTGELF
TRBV19	TRBJ2-7	ASSGSGTGSYEQY
TRBV4-1	TRBJ1-5	ASSQLSPGEGGNQPQH
TRBV7-9	TRBJ1-5	ASSSGTGSNQPQH
TRBV19	TRBJ2-2	ATRSSGDPNTGELF
TRBV2	TRBJ1-2	ASSELRGDGYT
TRBV19	TRBJ2-7	ASKRQGPSYEQY
TRBV5-4	TRBJ2-5	ASSLRAGGSETQY
TRBV28	TRBJ1-4	ASSKPRGGGNEKLF
TRBV5-1	TRBJ1-1	ASSDRDRGLNTEAF
TRBV28	TRBJ2-7	ASRGTSGPSYEQY
TRBV9	TRBJ2-1	ASSVEMASYNEQF
TRBV6-6	TRBJ2-1	ASSYYLLSTEQF
TRBV19	TRBJ2-2	ASSIDQGAGELF
TRBV6-5	TRBJ2-7	ASRPGQGYEQY
TRBV4-2	TRBJ2-2	ASSQDRGTTNTGELF
TRBV4-1	TRBJ1-2	ASSQDRTPNYGYT
TRBV7-8	TRBJ2-7	ASSLVSGPGYEQY
TRBV30	TRBJ2-3	AWGRRGGTDTQY
TRBV29-1	TRBJ2-3	SAQTGNLLDTQY
TRBV7-2	TRBJ1-1	ASSRQGGNTEAF
TRBV2	TRBJ1-5	ASKGDGSNQPQH
TRBV28	TRBJ2-2	ASTDPGQVATGELF
TRBV18	TRBJ2-7	ASSPTGGSDEQY
TRBV4-3	TRBJ1-1	ASSQEGRTEAF
TRBV29-1	TRBJ2-3	SVRPAGANTDTQY
TRBV7-3	TRBJ1-1	ASSLYAGLNTEAF
TRBV5-1	TRBJ2-5	ASSLAGTGEETQY
TRBV7-3	TRBJ2-3	ASSRGDSDTQY
TRBV28	TRBJ2-3	ASSSGFTDTQY
TRBV6-5	TRBJ2-1	ASRPGQGYNEQF
TRBV18	TRBJ1-1	ASSQSRGNTEAF
TRBV28	TRBJ2-3	ASSIRPVDTQY
TRBV6-1	TRBJ2-7	GTTGGYEQY
TRBV10-3	TRBJ2-1	AISDLGGAYNEQF
TRBV5-1	TRBJ2-3	ASSLRGGITDTQY
TRBV18	TRBJ1-4	ASSPGQREKLF
TRBV18	TRBJ1-2	ASSPSGDYNYGYT
TRBV30	TRBJ2-7	AWSSQGVYEQY
TRBV14	TRBJ2-3	ASSQDWGQSTDTQY
TRBV5-1	TRBJ1-1	ASSFRTGDNTEAF
TRBV7-7	TRBJ2-5	ASSLGGGYQETQY
TRBV6-1	TRBJ2-7	ASSSGSFREQY
TRBV6-6	TRBJ1-5	ASSPGQGAIQPQH
TRBV11-2	TRBJ2-7	ASSLELAGYLEQY
TRBV5-8	TRBJ1-5	ASSLTGAHQPQH
TRBV6-5	TRBJ1-2	ASRPDRVVGYT
TRBV14	TRBJ2-3	ASSVDTWGSGQY
TRBV5-1	TRBJ2-2	ASRLGLTGELF
TRBV7-9	TRBJ1-3	ASKDDRAHGNTIY
TRBV19	TRBJ2-2	AGKGDTGELF
TRBV7-9	TRBJ1-2	ASSHPGTADRYGYT
TRBV21-1	TRBJ2-3	ASSKGREGQAGTDTQY